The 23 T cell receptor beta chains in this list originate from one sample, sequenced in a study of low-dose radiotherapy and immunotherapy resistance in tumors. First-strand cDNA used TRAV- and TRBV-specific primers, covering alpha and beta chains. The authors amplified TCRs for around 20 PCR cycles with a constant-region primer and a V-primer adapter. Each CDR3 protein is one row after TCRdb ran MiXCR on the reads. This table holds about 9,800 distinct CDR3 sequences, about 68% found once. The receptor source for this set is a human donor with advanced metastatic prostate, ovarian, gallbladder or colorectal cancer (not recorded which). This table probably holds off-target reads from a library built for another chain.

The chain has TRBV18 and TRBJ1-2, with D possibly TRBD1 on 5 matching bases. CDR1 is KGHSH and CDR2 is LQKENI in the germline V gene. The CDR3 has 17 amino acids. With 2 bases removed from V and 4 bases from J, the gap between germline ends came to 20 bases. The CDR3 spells CASSPDTGTGITYGYTF. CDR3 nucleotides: TGTGCCAGCTCACCAGATACCGGGACGGGGATAACCTATGGCTACACCTTC.

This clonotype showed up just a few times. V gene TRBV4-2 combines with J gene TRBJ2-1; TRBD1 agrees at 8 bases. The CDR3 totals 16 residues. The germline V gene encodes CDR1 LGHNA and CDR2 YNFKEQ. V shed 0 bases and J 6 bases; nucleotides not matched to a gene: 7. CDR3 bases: TGTGCCAGCAGCCAAGACCCGACAGGGGCGGTCAATGAGCAGTTCTTC. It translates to CASSQDPTGAVNEQFF.

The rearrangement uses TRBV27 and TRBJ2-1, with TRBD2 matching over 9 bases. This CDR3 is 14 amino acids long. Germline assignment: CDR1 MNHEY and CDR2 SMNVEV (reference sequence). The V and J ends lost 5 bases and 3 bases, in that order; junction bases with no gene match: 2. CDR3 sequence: CASSRTSVYNEQFF. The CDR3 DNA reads TGTGCCAGCAGTCGGACTAGCGTCTACAATGAGCAGTTCTTC.

The CDR3 loop is CASSRNGDNYEQYF. The CDR3 bases are TGCGCCAGCAGTAGGAATGGGGACAACTACGAGCAGTACTTC. The chain joins TRBV5-1 to TRBJ2-7; D is perhaps TRBD1 (6 bases). V was clipped by 5 bases and J by 3 bases, with 15 bases between them. The CDR3 totals 14 residues. Germline assignment: CDR1 SGHRS and CDR2 YFSETQ.

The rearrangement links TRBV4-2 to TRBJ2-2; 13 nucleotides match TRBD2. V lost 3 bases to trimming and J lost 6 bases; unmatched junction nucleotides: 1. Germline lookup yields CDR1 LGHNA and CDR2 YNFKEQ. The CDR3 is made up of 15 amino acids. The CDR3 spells CASSHGLAGAGELFF. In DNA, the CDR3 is TGTGCCAGCAGCCACGGACTAGCGGGAGCCGGGGAGCTGTTTTTT.

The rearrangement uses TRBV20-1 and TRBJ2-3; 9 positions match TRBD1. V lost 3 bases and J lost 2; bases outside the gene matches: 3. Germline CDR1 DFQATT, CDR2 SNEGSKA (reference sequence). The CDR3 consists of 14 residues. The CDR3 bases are TGCAGTGCTAGCACAGGGGGCCCCACAGATACGCAGTATTTT. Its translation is CSASTGGPTDTQYF.

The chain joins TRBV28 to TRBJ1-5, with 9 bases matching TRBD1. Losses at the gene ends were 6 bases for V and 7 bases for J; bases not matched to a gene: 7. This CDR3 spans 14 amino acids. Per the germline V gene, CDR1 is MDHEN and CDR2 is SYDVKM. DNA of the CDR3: TGTGCCAGCAGAGGGGACAGGGTCGACCAGCCCCAGCATTTT. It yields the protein CASRGDRVDQPQHF.

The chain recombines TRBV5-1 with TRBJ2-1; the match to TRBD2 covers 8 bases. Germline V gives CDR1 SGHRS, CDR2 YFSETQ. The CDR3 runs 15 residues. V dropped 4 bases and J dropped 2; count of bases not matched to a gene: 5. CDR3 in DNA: TGCGCCAGCAGCCGGGGGGGGGAAGCCTACAATGAGCAGTTCTTC. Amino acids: CASSRGGEAYNEQFF.

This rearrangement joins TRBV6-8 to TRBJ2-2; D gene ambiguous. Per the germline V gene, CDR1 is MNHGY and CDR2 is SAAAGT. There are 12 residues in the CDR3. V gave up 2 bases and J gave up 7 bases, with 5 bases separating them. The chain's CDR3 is CASSYRGGELFF. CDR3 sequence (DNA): TGTGCCAGCAGTTACAGAGGCGGGGAGCTGTTTTTT.

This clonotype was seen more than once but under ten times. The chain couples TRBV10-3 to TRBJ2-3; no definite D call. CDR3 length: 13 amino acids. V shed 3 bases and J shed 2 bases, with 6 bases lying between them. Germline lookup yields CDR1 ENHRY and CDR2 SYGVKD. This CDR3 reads CAISDGVTDTQYF. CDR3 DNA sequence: TGTGCCATCAGTGATGGGGTCACAGATACGCAGTATTTT.

CDR3 loop: CASSQEFLAGGPGSYNEQFF. The CDR3 DNA follows: TGCGCCAGCAGCCAAGAATTCCTAGCGGGAGGGCCAGGCTCCTACAATGAGCAGTTCTTC. V gene TRBV4-3 combines with J gene TRBJ2-1; TRBD2 aligns across 12 bases. The CDR3 is 20 residues long. Germline V gene data show CDR1 as LGHNA and CDR2 as YSLEER. Trimming at V came to 0 bases and at J to 0 bases, leaving 9 bases not matched to a gene.

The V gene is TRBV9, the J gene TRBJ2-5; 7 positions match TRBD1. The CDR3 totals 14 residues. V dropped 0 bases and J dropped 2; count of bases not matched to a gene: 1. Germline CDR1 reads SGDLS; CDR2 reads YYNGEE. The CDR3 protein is CASSVAGQQETQYF. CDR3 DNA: TGTGCCAGCAGCGTAGCGGGACAGCAAGAGACCCAGTACTTC. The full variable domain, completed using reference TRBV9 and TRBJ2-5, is DSGVTQTPKHLITATGQRVTLRCSPRSGDLSVYWYQQSLDQGLQFLIQYYNGEERAKGNILERFSAQQFPDLHSELNLSSLELGDSALYFCASSVAGQQETQYFGPGTRLLVL.

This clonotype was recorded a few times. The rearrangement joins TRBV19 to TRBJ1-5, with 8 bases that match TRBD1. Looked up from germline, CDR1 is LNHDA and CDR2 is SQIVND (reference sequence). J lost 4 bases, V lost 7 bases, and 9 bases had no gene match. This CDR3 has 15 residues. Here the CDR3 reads CASTDGQGRNQPQHF. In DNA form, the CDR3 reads TGTGCCAGTACCGACGGACAGGGCAGGAATCAGCCCCAGCATTTT.

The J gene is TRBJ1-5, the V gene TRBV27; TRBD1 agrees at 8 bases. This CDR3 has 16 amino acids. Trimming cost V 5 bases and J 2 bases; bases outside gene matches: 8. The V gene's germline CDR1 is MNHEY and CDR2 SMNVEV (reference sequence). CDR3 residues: CASSLTGGLGNQPQHF. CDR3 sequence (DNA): TGTGCCAGCAGTCTTACAGGGGGGCTTGGCAATCAGCCCCAGCATTTT.

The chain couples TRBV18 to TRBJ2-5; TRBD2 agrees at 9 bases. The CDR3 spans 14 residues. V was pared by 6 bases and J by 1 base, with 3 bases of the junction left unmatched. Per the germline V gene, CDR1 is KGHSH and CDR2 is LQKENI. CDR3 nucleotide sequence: TGTGCCAGCTCGGCGACTAGCGGCCAAGAGACCCAGTACTTC. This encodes CASSATSGQETQYF.

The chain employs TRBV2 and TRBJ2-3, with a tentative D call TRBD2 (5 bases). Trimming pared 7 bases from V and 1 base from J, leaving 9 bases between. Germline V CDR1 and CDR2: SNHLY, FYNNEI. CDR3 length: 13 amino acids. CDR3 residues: CASKERRTDTQYF. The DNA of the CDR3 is TGTGCCAGCAAAGAGCGGCGCACAGATACGCAGTATTTT.

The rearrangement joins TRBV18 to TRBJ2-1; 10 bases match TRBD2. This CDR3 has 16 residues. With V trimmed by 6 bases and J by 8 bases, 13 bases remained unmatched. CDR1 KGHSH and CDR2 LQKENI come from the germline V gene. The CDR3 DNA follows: TGTGCCAGCTCCCGTAAAGGGACTAGCGCAGGGTATGAGCAGTTCTTC. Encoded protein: CASSRKGTSAGYEQFF. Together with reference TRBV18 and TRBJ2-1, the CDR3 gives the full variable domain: NAGVMQNPRHLVRRRGQEARLRCSPMKGHSHVYWYRQLPEEGLKFMVYLQKENIIDESGMPKERFSAEFPKEGPSILRIQQVVRGDSAAYFCASSRKGTSAGYEQFFGPGTRLTVL.

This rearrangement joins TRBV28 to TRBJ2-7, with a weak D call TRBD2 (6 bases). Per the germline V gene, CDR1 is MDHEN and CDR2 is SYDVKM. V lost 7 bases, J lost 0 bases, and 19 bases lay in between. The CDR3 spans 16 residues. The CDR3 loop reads CASTVTTSGLSYEQYF. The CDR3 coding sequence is TGTGCCAGCACAGTAACTACAAGCGGGCTCTCCTACGAGCAGTACTTC.

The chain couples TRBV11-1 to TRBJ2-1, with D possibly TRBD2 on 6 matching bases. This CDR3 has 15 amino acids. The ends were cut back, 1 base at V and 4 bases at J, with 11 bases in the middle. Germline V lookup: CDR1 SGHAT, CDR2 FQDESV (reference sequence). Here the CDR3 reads CASSLGSGLYNEQFF. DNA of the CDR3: TGTGCCAGCAGCTTAGGGAGCGGGCTTTACAATGAGCAGTTCTTC.

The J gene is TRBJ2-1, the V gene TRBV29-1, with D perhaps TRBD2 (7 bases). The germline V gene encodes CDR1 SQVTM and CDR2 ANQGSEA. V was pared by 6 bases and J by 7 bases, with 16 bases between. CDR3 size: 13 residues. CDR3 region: CSVSSGGGNEQFF. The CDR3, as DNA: TGCAGCGTCTCTAGCGGAGGGGGGAATGAGCAGTTCTTC.

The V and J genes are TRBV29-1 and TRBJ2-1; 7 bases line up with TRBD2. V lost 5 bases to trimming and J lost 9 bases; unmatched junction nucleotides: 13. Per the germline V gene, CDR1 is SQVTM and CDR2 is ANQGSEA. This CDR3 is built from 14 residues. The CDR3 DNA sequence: TGCAGCGTTTTGGGCTGGACTAGAAACCGTGAGCAGTTCTTC. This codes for CSVLGWTRNREQFF.

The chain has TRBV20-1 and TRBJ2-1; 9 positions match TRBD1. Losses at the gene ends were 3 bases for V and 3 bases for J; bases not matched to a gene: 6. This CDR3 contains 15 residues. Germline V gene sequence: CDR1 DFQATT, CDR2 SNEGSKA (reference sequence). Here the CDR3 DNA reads TGCAGTGCTAGCGGGGACAGGGTTAACTACAATGAGCAGTTCTTC. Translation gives CSASGDRVNYNEQFF.

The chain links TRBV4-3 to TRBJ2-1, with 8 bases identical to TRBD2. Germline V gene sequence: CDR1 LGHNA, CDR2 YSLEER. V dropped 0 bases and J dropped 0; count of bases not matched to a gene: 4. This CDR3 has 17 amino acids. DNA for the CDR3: TGCGCCAGCAGCCAAGATCTAGGGACTAGCTCCTACAATGAGCAGTTCTTC. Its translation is CASSQDLGTSSYNEQFF.